The 24 T cell receptor beta chains in this list originate from one sample, sequenced in a study of response to subunit inactivated influenza vaccine (dated by TCRdb to the late 2010s). Receptor amplification or capture employed RT-PCR. The sequencing machine was an Illumina HiSeq 2500. TCRdb cleaned the public reads at Q25 with fastp, built clones with MiXCR and kept in-frame beta chains. Merged by CDR3 protein, the rows form single entries marked with the most common genes and DNA. This sample holds about 700,000 distinct CDR3 sequences; around 13% were observed only once. The top ten hold around 6.5% of the sample. The sample here was PBMCs from blood, taken 14 to 15 days before vaccination. The receptors were gathered from a man in his forties or fifties who received an inactivated influenza vaccine. Donor details come from another sample of the same person, matched by shared clones.

This clonotype was counted between two and nine times. J is TRBJ1-2 and V is TRBV25-1, with D unclear. V was shortened by 3 bases and J by 3 bases, with 5 bases between the two germline ends. The V gene's germline CDR1 is MGHDK and CDR2 SYGVNS. The length of the CDR3 is 12 residues. CDR3: CASSEGHYGYTF. CDR3 sequence (DNA): TGTGCCAGCAGTGAGGGCCACTATGGCTACACCTTC.

There are many counts of this clonotype. The chain uses TRBV28 and TRBJ1-5; unclear D gene. The germline V gene encodes CDR1 MDHEN and CDR2 SYDVKM. The CDR3 has 13 amino acids. Trimming removed 8 bases from V and 0 bases from J, with 8 bases in between. The CDR3 region has the DNA TGTGCCAGCCACAGAGATAGCAATCAGCCCCAGCATTTT. It translates to CASHRDSNQPQHF.

The V gene is TRBV29-1, the J gene TRBJ2-6, with D unresolved. V was clipped by 6 bases and J by 0 bases, with 9 bases between them. This CDR3 is 14 amino acids long. Germline V lookup: CDR1 SQVTM, CDR2 ANQGSEA. This CDR3 is CSVGSTSGANVLTF. CDR3 nucleotide sequence: TGCAGCGTGGGAAGTACCTCTGGGGCCAACGTCCTGACTTTC.

In DNA form, the CDR3 reads TGTGCCAGCAGCCAAGTCCTACGGGACCATACCTACAATGAGCAGTTCTTC. Translation: CASSQVLRDHTYNEQFF. The J gene is TRBJ2-1, the V gene TRBV3-1; D may be TRBD1 or TRBD2 (5 bases each). Germline values: CDR1 LGHDT, CDR2 YNNKEL (reference sequence). Trimming took 1 base from V and 2 from J, leaving 15 bases between them. This CDR3 contains 17 residues.

The chain has TRBV5-6 and TRBJ2-5; maybe TRBD2 (5 bases). The V gene lost 4 bases and the J gene lost 4 bases, with 17 bases spanning the gap. This CDR3 spans 15 amino acids. The germline gives CDR1 SGHDT, CDR2 YYEEEE. The CDR3 region is CASSADTRIGETQYF. CDR3 coding DNA: TGTGCCAGCAGCGCCGATACTAGAATTGGAGAGACCCAGTACTTC.

The V call is TRBV29-1, the J call TRBJ2-3, with no clear D. Trimming took 4 bases from V and 3 from J, leaving 5 bases between them. The CDR3 has 11 residues. Germline assignment: CDR1 SQVTM and CDR2 ANQGSEA. As DNA, the CDR3 is TGCAGCGTTGTACAGACAGATACGCAGTATTTT. Protein sequence: CSVVQTDTQYF.

The chain links TRBV4-2 to TRBJ2-3; 10 positions match TRBD2. The CDR3 is 18 amino acids. V gave up 2 bases and J gave up 6 bases; unmatched junction bases: 14. From germline, CDR1 is LGHNA and CDR2 YNFKEQ. In DNA, the CDR3 is TGTGCCAGCAGCCAAATGCCAGCGGGAGGGCCAGCCTCGGATACGCAGTATTTT. It encodes CASSQMPAGGPASDTQYF.

In this sample, this clonotype turned up many times. The chain is built from TRBV7-9 and TRBJ1-6; D might be TRBD1 (6 bases). CDR3 length: 16 amino acids. Germline CDR1 SEHNR, CDR2 FQNEAQ (reference sequence). Deletions cut 7 bases from V and 11 bases from J, with 24 bases between. CDR3 region: CASNNWGGRGSTPLHF. The CDR3, as DNA: TGTGCCAGCAACAACTGGGGGGGCAGGGGTAGTACACCCCTCCACTTT.

This clonotype came up many times. This chain uses TRBV12-3 or TRBV12-4 with TRBJ2-2, with 7 nucleotides matching TRBD1. Trimming at V came to 6 bases and at J to 1 base, leaving 5 bases not matched to a gene. CDR3 size: 15 residues. CDR3 sequence (DNA): TGTGCCAGCAGCTCTCGACAGGGGAACACCGGGGAGCTGTTTTTT. Amino acid sequence: CASSSRQGNTGELFF.

The chain has TRBV7-2 and TRBJ2-3, with D perhaps given as TRBD1 or TRBD2 (5 bases each). Germline V gene sequence: CDR1 SGHTA, CDR2 FQGNSA. This CDR3 has 15 amino acids. The V end was cut by 1 base, the J end by 6 bases, with 14 bases between. The DNA of the CDR3 is TGTGCCAGCAGCTTAGAAGGGTGGGGCGGGGATACGCAGTATTTT. Its translation: CASSLEGWGGDTQYF.

CDR3 in amino acids: CASSPVRGWEETQYF. The CDR3 nucleotides are TGCGCCAGCAGCCCTGTCCGGGGATGGGAAGAGACCCAGTACTTC. V gene TRBV5-1 combines with J gene TRBJ2-5, with D perhaps matching TRBD2 (5 bases). The germline V and J ends were trimmed by 4 bases and 3 bases, with 16 bases remaining between them. The germline V gene encodes CDR1 SGHRS and CDR2 YFSETQ. This CDR3 is 15 amino acids long.

The chain joins TRBV7-8 to TRBJ2-1; TRBD2 matches 11 bases. Germline V gives CDR1 SGHVS, CDR2 FQNEAQ. With V trimmed by 7 bases and J by 1 base, 12 bases remained unmatched. This CDR3 is 18 amino acids long. CDR3 in DNA: TGTGCCAGCAACAAAGTAGCTAGCGGGGGGATATCCTACAATGAGCAGTTCTTC. It encodes CASNKVASGGISYNEQFF. The variable domain in full, with the rest retrieved from reference TRBV7-8 and TRBJ2-1, is GAGVSQSPRYKVAKRGQDVALRCDPISGHVSLFWYQQALGQGPEFLTYFQNEAQLDKSGLPSDRFFAERPEGSVSTLKIQRTQQEDSAVYLCASNKVASGGISYNEQFFGPGTRLTVL.

This clonotype was counted a few times. V usage is TRBV19 and J usage is TRBJ2-1; D may be TRBD2 (7 bases). V lost 3 bases and J 5 bases, leaving 11 bases between the germline ends. CDR1 and CDR2 from the germline V gene are LNHDA and SQIVND (reference sequence). The CDR3 is made up of 14 amino acids. The CDR3 DNA reads as TGTGCCAGTAGTATTCCGGGGGGCCACAATGAGCAGTTCTTC. Its translation: CASSIPGGHNEQFF. Full variable domain (rest looked up from reference TRBV19 and TRBJ2-1): DGGITQSPKYLFRKEGQNVTLSCEQNLNHDAMYWYRQDPGQGLRLIYYSQIVNDFQKGDIAEGYSVSREKKESFPLTVTSAQKNPTAFYLCASSIPGGHNEQFFGPGTRLTVL.

The V gene is TRBV6-2 or TRBV6-3, the J gene TRBJ1-1; tentative D call: TRBD1 (5 bases). There are 15 residues in the CDR3. CDR1 is MNHEY and CDR2 is SVGEGT in the germline V gene. Trimming stripped 6 bases from V and 1 base from J, with 15 bases between. CDR3 bases: TGTGCCAGCAGGAAAGGGACCCTGGGGAACACTGAAGCTTTCTTT. This translates into CASRKGTLGNTEAFF.

This clonotype was detected a few times. The chain employs TRBV11-2 and TRBJ2-4; 8 nucleotides line up with TRBD2. The CDR3 runs 15 residues. Germline-derived CDR1 and CDR2 are SGHAT and FQNNGV. V trimming: 5 bases; J trimming: 8 bases; junction bases outside the gene matches: 11. This CDR3 reads CASSVTGTRGDIQYF. In nucleotides, the CDR3 is TGTGCCAGCAGCGTTACCGGGACTAGGGGGGACATTCAGTACTTC. The full variable domain, in which reference TRBV11-2 and TRBJ2-4 provide the parts outside the CDR3, is EAGVAQSPRYKIIEKRQSVAFWCNPISGHATLYWYQQILGQGPKLLIQFQNNGVVDDSQLPKDRFSAERLKGVDSTLKIQPAKLEDSAVYLCASSVTGTRGDIQYFGAGTRLSVL.

V and J are TRBV4-2 and TRBJ2-7; D may be TRBD2 (5 bases). This CDR3 spans 16 amino acids. Trimming pared 0 bases from V and 2 bases from J, leaving 14 bases between. CDR1 is LGHNA and CDR2 is YNFKEQ in the germline V gene. This chain's CDR3 is CASSQEDSIITYEQYF. The CDR3 DNA is TGTGCCAGCAGCCAAGAGGACTCGATTATAACCTACGAGCAGTACTTC.

The CDR3 sequence: CASSYSLGWGRDFLVGDTQYF. The CDR3, as DNA: TGTGCCAGCAGTTACTCGCTGGGGTGGGGACGCGACTTCCTGGTGGGAGATACGCAGTATTTT. This rearrangement joins TRBV6-2 or TRBV6-3 to TRBJ2-3, with D perhaps given as TRBD1 or TRBD2 (5 bases each). The CDR3 consists of 21 residues. Trimming cost V 0 bases and J 5 bases, with 30 bases left between them. Per the germline V gene, CDR1 is MNHEY and CDR2 is SVGEGT.

This clonotype turned up a few times. The chain combines TRBV7-9 with TRBJ1-2; no firm D call. CDR1 is SEHNR and CDR2 is FQNEAQ in the germline V gene (reference sequence). CDR3 length: 15 amino acids. V lost 1 base, J lost 0 bases, and 9 bases lay in between. The CDR3 bases are TGTGCCAGCAGCTTAGTCAAGGGATCTAACTATGGCTACACCTTC. This codes for CASSLVKGSNYGYTF. Full variable domain (remainder filled in from reference TRBV7-9 and TRBJ1-2): DTGVSQNPRHKITKRGQNVTFRCDPISEHNRLYWYRQTLGQGPEFLTYFQNEAQLEKSRLLSDRFSAERPKGSFSTLEIQRTEQGDSAMYLCASSLVKGSNYGYTFGSGTRLTVV.

V and J are TRBV5-1 and TRBJ2-2; 9 bases agree with TRBD1. Germline V gives CDR1 SGHRS, CDR2 YFSETQ. Unmatched junction bases numbered 3, after V lost 2 bases and J lost 7 bases. This CDR3 has 14 amino acids. The CDR3 reads CASSFGQGIGELFF. The CDR3 region has the DNA TGCGCCAGCAGCTTTGGACAGGGGATCGGGGAGCTGTTTTTT. Full variable domain (remainder filled in from reference TRBV5-1 and TRBJ2-2): KAGVTQTPRYLIKTRGQQVTLSCSPISGHRSVSWYQQTPGQGLQFLFEYFSETQRNKGNFPGRFSGRQFSNSRSEMNVSTLELGDSALYLCASSFGQGIGELFFGEGSRLTVL.

The gene calls are TRBV20-1 and TRBJ2-5; D might be TRBD1 (5 bases). Trimming left V 5 bases short and J 0 bases short, with 10 bases between. This CDR3 contains 13 residues. Germline V gives CDR1 DFQATT, CDR2 SNEGSKA (reference sequence). CDR3 sequence reads: CSAPDTNQETQYF. CDR3 DNA sequence: TGCAGTGCTCCGGACACCAACCAAGAGACCCAGTACTTC.

The chain joins TRBV24-1 to TRBJ2-1, with 11 bases that match TRBD2. Trimming took 3 bases from V and 4 from J; bases not matched to a gene: 10. CDR1 is KGHDR, CDR2 SFDVKD, per germline. The CDR3 runs 18 residues. The CDR3 loop reads CATSDTTATSGIYNEQFF. The CDR3, as DNA: TGTGCCACCAGTGATACGACCGCGACTAGCGGGATATACAATGAGCAGTTCTTC.

This clonotype has just a few counts. The chain links TRBV7-9 to TRBJ2-2, with 13 bases lining up with TRBD2. The CDR3 sequence is 16 residues long. CDR1 and CDR2 (germline): SEHNR, FQNEAQ (reference sequence). After removal of 6 bases from V and 4 bases from J, the junction contained 5 bases not matched to a gene. CDR3 amino acids: CASRRRTSGGTGELFF. CDR3 in DNA: TGTGCCAGCAGACGAAGGACTAGCGGGGGCACCGGGGAGCTGTTTTTT.

This clonotype appeared many times. The V gene is TRBV4-2, the J gene TRBJ2-3; D gene unclear. The CDR3 spans 12 residues. Germline values: CDR1 LGHNA, CDR2 YNFKEQ. With 1 base removed from V and 6 bases from J, the gap between germline ends came to 5 bases. This CDR3 is CASSQARDTQYF. DNA for the CDR3: TGTGCCAGCAGCCAAGCCAGGGATACGCAGTATTTT.

In regard to this clonotype: One end of the junction does not line up with germline, which may come from a read error. CDR3 residues: CATSLGTGGIQYF. CDR3 DNA sequence: TGTGCCACCAGTTTAGGGACAGGGGGCATTCAGTACTTC. The chain employs TRBV12-3 or TRBV12-4 and TRBJ2-4; 11 bases agree with TRBD1. The CDR3 runs to 13 residues.